Reported below is one T cell receptor beta chain. Its antigen is unknown. No base quality information exists; no much larger clone differs at one position. The sample belongs to a study of shared clonotypes between healthy human individuals (TCRdb year 2020). With regard to the full study: A couple of women and a few men aged 18 to 49 years were included in the cohort. Per donor, three plates each were used for CD4 naive and CD4 memory, two for CD8 naive, and one for CD8 memory. Blood TCR repertoires of about five healthy adults were deeply sequenced to estimate repertoire size and the extent of clonotype sharing between individuals. Libraries were prepared and TCR repertoires were sequenced by different laboratories using diverse techniques, in order to increase sequencing depth and limit assay-specific biases. Per donor, leukapheresis produced somewhere between about 0.9 and 10 billion PBMCs.

What the research found in general, with its limitations: Estimated clonotype richness was generally larger for naive than for memory subsets. Because the study included a small number of donors, the genetic and exposure-history diversity represented was limited. Sampling was limited to blood, and TCR repertoires in tissue likely differ from TCR repertoires in blood. When a handful of donors were compared, the shared fraction of clonotypes was 5% to 6.5% for naive CD4, less than 4% for naive CD8, 2.3% for memory CD4, and less than 0.5% for memory CD8. Incomplete sequencing was indicated by rarefaction of sorted-subset datasets, despite the large sequencing depth. Pairwise subsampling indicated that sequencing depth was expected to affect the degree of clonotype sharing among donors. Clonotypes shared by all four sorted-subset donors showed higher generation probabilities than non-shared clonotypes.

The donors were healthy, HIV-negative adults who had no recently reported acute infections or vaccinations. Every donor was a Caucasian adult living in Nashville, Tennessee, USA. CD4+ T cells were enriched through magnetic negative selection, after which naive cells were positively selected on CD45RA and the remaining negative fraction served as the memory subset. After blood collection by leukapheresis, PBMCs were isolated using Ficoll-Histopaque density gradient centrifugation and then cryopreserved in the vapor phase of liquid nitrogen. Analytical flow cytometry was used to check the purity and quantity of each magnetically sorted T cell population. From each sorted fraction, genomic DNA was isolated and quantified by UV absorbance on a Nanodrop 2000c. CDR1 and CDR2 are read off the germline V gene (reference sequence) as LNHDA and SQIVND. The CDR3 spans 15 residues, from the cysteine through the phenylalanine. Only CDR3 DNA remains: 45 bases, in frame from the first base. V is trimmed back by 7 bases and J by 6 bases, and the junction contains 12 bases that no gene match accounts for.

Using the deep immunoSEQ assay, TCR CDR3 regions were amplified from genomic DNA by multiplex PCR. Extracted genomic DNA from each cell subset was spread evenly across all wells of several immunoSEQ 96-well plates, with each plate serving as a replicate. For sorted subsets, each replicate PCR was loaded with roughly 190 ng genomic DNA, equivalent to 25,000 to 30,000 T cell genomes. Purified libraries were quantified with a Qubit 3.0 fluorometer, sized on a Bioanalyzer 2100, and re-quantified with the KAPA Library Quantification kit. Every immunoSEQ 96-well plate was sequenced on a dedicated single-read 150-cycle Illumina NextSeq 550 flow cell. On the study's bioinformatics: The immunoSEQ output contained only junctional sequences without quality scores, so filtering could not match that applied to full-length reads. Sequences were annotated with PyIR, a Python wrapper for IgBLAST v1.9, and V/J genes and CDR3 were assigned using IMGT germline references. Reads with weak V/J assignments (E-value above 1e-6), missing CDR3, stop codons, out-of-frame junctions, or ambiguous translated residues were removed. V3J clonotypes were defined as sequences sharing an identical inferred V gene, J gene, and CDR3 amino acid sequence. Percentage overlap between repertoires was calculated by dividing the number of shared unique clonotypes by the size of the smaller repertoire. RTK rarefaction, the Chao1 estimator, and Recon v2.1 estimates of unobserved clonotypes were used to assess repertoire richness. Generation probabilities were computed with OLGA for all TCRbeta clonotypes obtained by the gDNA method from four donors. This is the immuneACCESS table as TCRdb keeps it, with only in-frame sequences that have V and J called. A part of the clones is gone; compared with another copy, unresolved V genes explain less than half, and the rest is unexplained. The V and J calls and clone size were taken over from that table, and D and trimming were inferred from the DNA. For this sample the table gives roughly 530,000 clones, of which about 95% were detected only once. The leading ten clones occupy about 0.054% of the sample.

This chain is built from TRBV19 and TRBJ2-1; the central 7 bases match TRBD2. The receptor's source is a woman aged 25 to 39 in good health. The sequencing sample was made of naive CD4+ T cells sorted from blood. In the paper's terms, the cell subset or site label means: CD45RA+ positively selected. The CDR3 region reads CASTDGRGGFNEQFF. The nucleotides read TGTGCCAGTACCGACGGACGCGGGGGTTTCAATGAGCAGTTCTTC.